Below are 25 T cell receptor beta chains sequenced from a single sample in a study of post-analysis software for immune sequencing data. Findings and caveats of the study: In patients, four to six TRBV segments were more frequent than in controls, with TRBV5-6, TRBV5-1 and TRBV20-1 among them.

The authors incorporated unique molecular identifiers into the TCR beta cDNA libraries. One entry per CDR3 protein, called by TCRdb with MiXCR from the PCR reads. The sample lists 820,000 or so distinct CDR3 sequences; roughly 50% were seen once. Their antigen targets remain unknown. Input material: blood. The source is a girl aged 10 to 17 with multiple sclerosis.

This clonotype was seen only a few times. The V and J genes are TRBV6-5 and TRBJ1-6; 7 nucleotides align to TRBD1. The junction had 5 bases not matched to a gene; V was cut back by 6 bases and J by 6 bases. Germline CDR1 MNHEY, CDR2 SVGAGI. The CDR3 loop spans 14 amino acids. CDR3 protein: CASRPGQINSPLHF. DNA of the CDR3: TGTGCCAGCAGACCGGGACAGATTAATTCACCCCTCCACTTT.

The V call is TRBV29-1, the J call TRBJ2-6; D not certain. Germline CDR1 is SQVTM and CDR2 is ANQGSEA. Trimming removed 0 bases at V and 0 bases at J, with 12 bases between. This CDR3 has 17 amino acids. Written as DNA, the CDR3 is TGCAGCGTTGAAGATGGTGTCTGGAGCTCTGGGGCCAACGTCCTGACTTTC. Amino acids: CSVEDGVWSSGANVLTF. Drawing the rest from reference TRBV29-1 and TRBJ2-6, the complete variable domain is SAVISQKPSRDICQRGTSLTIQCQVDSQVTMMFWYRQQPGQSLTLIATANQGSEATYESGFVIDKFPISRPNLTFSTLTVSNMSPEDSSIYLCSVEDGVWSSGANVLTFGAGSRLTVL.

This clonotype was seen only a few times. The chain is built from TRBV18 and TRBJ1-5; a possible D gene is TRBD1 (5 bases). The V and J ends lost 2 bases and 4 bases respectively, with 6 bases between them. The CDR3 is made up of 13 amino acids. Germline assignment: CDR1 KGHSH and CDR2 LQKENI. The CDR3 protein is CASSPAGNQPQHF. The DNA for the CDR3 is TGTGCCAGCTCACCAGCAGGGAATCAGCCCCAGCATTTT.

The rearrangement joins TRBV20-1 to TRBJ1-6; 7 bases agree with TRBD1. There are 14 residues in the CDR3. CDR1 and CDR2 (germline): DFQATT, SNEGSKA (reference sequence). V dropped 3 bases and J dropped 7; count of bases not matched to a gene: 6. The CDR3 region has the DNA TGCAGTGCTAGTAGGGGACAGAACAATTCACCCCTCCACTTT. Its protein is CSASRGQNNSPLHF.

This chain connects TRBV28 to TRBJ2-1; 8 bases fit TRBD2. J lost 3 bases, V lost 5 bases, and 9 bases had no gene match. Germline CDR1 MDHEN, CDR2 SYDVKM. This CDR3 region has 16 residues. The CDR3 region is CASSTRGGRHYNEQFF. CDR3 in DNA: TGTGCCAGCAGTACCCGTGGCGGGAGGCACTACAATGAGCAGTTCTTC.

This clonotype appeared once. This chain joins TRBV20-1 and TRBJ2-1; TRBD2 matches 7 bases. V dropped 0 bases and J dropped 4; count of bases not matched to a gene: 6. This CDR3 region has 15 residues. Germline CDR1 is DFQATT and CDR2 is SNEGSKA (reference sequence). CDR3 in amino acids: CSAREESGTYNEQFF. CDR3 nucleotides: TGCAGTGCTAGAGAAGAGAGCGGGACTTACAATGAGCAGTTCTTC.

This rearrangement joins TRBV7-9 to TRBJ1-2; D perhaps matches TRBD1 (5 bases). This CDR3 is 14 amino acids long. Per germline, CDR1 SEHNR and CDR2 FQNEAQ (reference sequence). Between the trimmed V and J ends, which lost 1 base and 2 bases, there was a span of 8 bases. CDR3 sequence: CASSLVWGNYGYTF. CDR3 bases: TGTGCCAGCAGCTTAGTCTGGGGGAACTATGGCTACACCTTC.

The gene calls are TRBV20-1 and TRBJ2-7, with D perhaps assigned TRBD1 or TRBD2 (5 bases each). The V gene lost 3 bases and the J gene lost 2 bases, with 14 bases spanning the gap. This CDR3 has 14 amino acids. The germline CDR1 and CDR2 sequences are DFQATT and SNEGSKA (reference sequence). CDR3 bases: TGCAGTGCTAGCCGGGACCGAGAGACCTACGAGCAGTACTTC. Protein product: CSASRDRETYEQYF.

The rearrangement links TRBV5-1 to TRBJ1-1; 10 bases are shared with TRBD1. With V trimmed by 2 bases and J by 0 bases, 16 bases remained unmatched. CDR3 length: 20 amino acids. Per germline, CDR1 SGHRS and CDR2 YFSETQ. The CDR3 protein is CASSFRLLGQGGTLNTEAFF. CDR3 nucleotide sequence: TGCGCCAGCAGCTTCCGTCTACTCGGACAGGGGGGGACACTGAACACTGAAGCTTTCTTT.

This clonotype was observed a few times. This rearrangement joins TRBV12-3 or TRBV12-4 to TRBJ1-2; 7 bases align to TRBD1. V lost 2 bases to trimming and J lost 7 bases; unmatched junction nucleotides: 7. The CDR3 has 14 amino acids. The CDR3 DNA sequence: TGTGCCAGCAGTTTAAGACAGGGTTCGGCTGGCTACACCTTC. Translation: CASSLRQGSAGYTF.

CDR3 loop: CASSPQLGQGYEQYF. The DNA of the CDR3 is TGCGCCAGCAGCCCCCAACTCGGACAGGGGTACGAGCAGTACTTC. The V call is TRBV5-1, the J call TRBJ2-7, with 9 bases identical to TRBD1. The CDR3 covers 15 residues. Trimming took 4 bases from V and 4 from J; bases not matched to a gene: 9. The germline V gene encodes CDR1 SGHRS and CDR2 YFSETQ.

The rearrangement joins TRBV29-1 to TRBJ2-3, with D perhaps TRBD2 (5 bases). Looked up from germline, CDR1 is SQVTM and CDR2 is ANQGSEA. The CDR3 runs 18 residues. Trimming took 1 base from V and 2 from J, leaving 22 bases between them. CDR3 DNA sequence: TGCAGCGTTGAAGTCCCCCGGGAATACGGCTACGCCACAGATACGCAGTATTTT. This codes for CSVEVPREYGYATDTQYF.

V is TRBV6-5 and J is TRBJ2-1, with TRBD2 identical over 11 bases. CDR3 length: 13 amino acids. Germline V gene data show CDR1 as MNHEY and CDR2 as SVGAGI. V lost 6 bases to trimming and J lost 9 bases; unmatched junction nucleotides: 4. CDR3 bases: TGTGCCAGCAGACTAGCGGGAGATAGTGAGCAGTTCTTC. Amino acids: CASRLAGDSEQFF.

This chain links TRBV3-1 with TRBJ2-1; 9 nucleotides align to TRBD2. This CDR3 is 21 amino acids long. The V and J ends lost 4 bases and 5 bases, in that order; junction bases with no gene match: 24. Looked up from germline, CDR1 is LGHDT and CDR2 is YNNKEL (reference sequence). This CDR3 reads CASSLITRGLAGIGDDNEQFF. In DNA, the CDR3 is TGTGCCAGCAGCCTAATTACCCGGGGGCTAGCGGGAATAGGTGACGACAATGAGCAGTTCTTC.

The chain joins TRBV7-2 to TRBJ1-2, with D unclear. The V end lost 2 bases, the J end lost 7 bases, and 11 bases lay between the germline ends. Germline-derived CDR1 and CDR2 are SGHTA and FQGNSA. The length of the CDR3 is 13 residues. This chain's CDR3 is CASSLKDLRGYTF. In DNA, the CDR3 is TGTGCCAGCAGCTTAAAGGATTTACGTGGCTACACCTTC.

The V call is TRBV9, the J call TRBJ2-5; TRBD1 might be the D (6 bases). V was cut by 0 bases and J by 1 base, with 10 bases left in between. This CDR3 contains 15 residues. Germline V gives CDR1 SGDLS, CDR2 YYNGEE. This CDR3 reads CASSVANRVQETQYF. The CDR3 DNA reads as TGTGCCAGCAGCGTAGCGAACAGGGTCCAAGAGACCCAGTACTTC.

The chain's CDR3 is CASSLGEGHIQYF. The CDR3 bases are TGTGCCAGCAGCTTGGGGGAGGGGCACATTCAGTACTTC. The J gene is TRBJ2-4, the V gene TRBV28, with 7 bases that match TRBD2. The CDR3 sequence is 13 residues long. V was pared by 6 bases and J by 8 bases, with 7 bases of the junction left unmatched. The germline CDR1 and CDR2 sequences are MDHEN and SYDVKM.

This clonotype was counted once. This rearrangement joins TRBV6-1 to TRBJ2-4; D remains ambiguous. The CDR3 has 10 residues. Trimming removed 5 bases at V and 6 bases at J, with 2 bases between. Germline CDR1 and CDR2: MNHNS and SASEGT. For the CDR3, the DNA is TGTGCCAGCAGTTTAAACATTCAGTACTTC. Its translation is CASSLNIQYF.

V gene TRBV7-9 combines with J gene TRBJ2-7, with D tentatively TRBD2 (6 bases). Trimming removed 1 base at V and 2 bases at J, with 12 bases between. This CDR3 has 15 residues. Germline V lookup: CDR1 SEHNR, CDR2 FQNEAQ (reference sequence). The CDR3 sequence: CASSLGGEAAYEQYF. CDR3 nucleotides: TGTGCCAGCAGCTTAGGGGGGGAAGCCGCCTACGAGCAGTACTTC.

CDR3 in DNA: TGTGCCAGCAGCGACGAAACTGGGGCTAGCGGGAGCCAAGAGACCCAGTACTTC. Protein sequence: CASSDETGASGSQETQYF. This chain joins TRBV9 and TRBJ2-5; 10 nucleotides align to TRBD2. The ends lost 3 bases at V and 1 base at J; junction bases unmatched: 12. The CDR3 is 18 amino acids. Germline CDR1 SGDLS, CDR2 YYNGEE.

V usage is TRBV10-3 and J usage is TRBJ2-7; perhaps TRBD2 as D (5 bases). CDR3 length: 16 amino acids. The germline CDR1 and CDR2 sequences are ENHRY and SYGVKD. Trimming shortened V by 0 bases and J by 6 bases, and 18 bases separated the two germline ends. CDR3 protein: CAISESERRTRGEQYF. In DNA form, the CDR3 reads TGTGCCATCAGTGAGTCGGAGCGGCGGACCCGTGGCGAGCAGTACTTC.

The V gene is TRBV6-5, the J gene TRBJ2-7; weak D call: TRBD2 (6 bases). From germline, CDR1 is MNHEY and CDR2 SVGAGI. V shed 5 bases and J shed 2 bases, with 16 bases lying between them. The CDR3 runs to 15 residues. CDR3 sequence (DNA): TGTGCCAGCAGTGGGACTCACTCGGGTGCCTACGAGCAGTACTTC. Translating gives CASSGTHSGAYEQYF.

Concerning this clonotype: A junction end diverges from the germline sequence, so it may reflect a read error. The chain links TRBV2 to TRBJ2-1; weak D call: TRBD1 (6 bases). Germline lookup yields CDR1 SNHLY and CDR2 FYNNEI. The CDR3 extends over 15 amino acids. The CDR3 bases are TGTGTCAGCAGTCTTAGACAGGCCGCCTACAATGAGCAGTTCTTC. Its protein is CVSSLRQAAYNEQFF.

This clonotype appeared a few times. The chain has TRBV7-8 and TRBJ2-7; no clear D. This CDR3 contains 13 residues. Trimming pared 4 bases from V and 2 bases from J, leaving 9 bases between. Per germline, CDR1 SGHVS and CDR2 FQNEAQ. The CDR3 DNA is TGTGCCAGCAGCTCCCAGACGGCCTACGAGCAGTACTTC. This sequence encodes CASSSQTAYEQYF.

The rearrangement joins TRBV6-1 to TRBJ1-2; D is undetermined. The length of the CDR3 is 19 residues. Germline V gives CDR1 MNHNS, CDR2 SASEGT. V gave up 5 bases and J gave up 7 bases, with 32 bases separating them. In DNA form, the CDR3 reads TGTGCCAGCAGTCCCCTCGGGTGGCGCGGCATTCCTAATGGTTCTGGCTACACCTTC. It encodes CASSPLGWRGIPNGSGYTF.